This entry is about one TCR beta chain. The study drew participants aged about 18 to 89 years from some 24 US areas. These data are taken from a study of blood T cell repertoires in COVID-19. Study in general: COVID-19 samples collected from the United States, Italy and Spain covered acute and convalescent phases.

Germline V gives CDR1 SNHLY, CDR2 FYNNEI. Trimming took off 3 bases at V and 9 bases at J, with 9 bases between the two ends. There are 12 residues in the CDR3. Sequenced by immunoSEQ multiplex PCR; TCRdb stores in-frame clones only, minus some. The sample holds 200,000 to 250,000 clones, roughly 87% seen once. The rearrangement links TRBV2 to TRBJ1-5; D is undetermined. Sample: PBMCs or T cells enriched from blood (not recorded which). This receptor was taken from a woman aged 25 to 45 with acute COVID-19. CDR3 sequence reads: CASSEGSGPQHF. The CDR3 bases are TGTGCCAGCAGTGAGGGCTCTGGGCCCCAGCATTTT.